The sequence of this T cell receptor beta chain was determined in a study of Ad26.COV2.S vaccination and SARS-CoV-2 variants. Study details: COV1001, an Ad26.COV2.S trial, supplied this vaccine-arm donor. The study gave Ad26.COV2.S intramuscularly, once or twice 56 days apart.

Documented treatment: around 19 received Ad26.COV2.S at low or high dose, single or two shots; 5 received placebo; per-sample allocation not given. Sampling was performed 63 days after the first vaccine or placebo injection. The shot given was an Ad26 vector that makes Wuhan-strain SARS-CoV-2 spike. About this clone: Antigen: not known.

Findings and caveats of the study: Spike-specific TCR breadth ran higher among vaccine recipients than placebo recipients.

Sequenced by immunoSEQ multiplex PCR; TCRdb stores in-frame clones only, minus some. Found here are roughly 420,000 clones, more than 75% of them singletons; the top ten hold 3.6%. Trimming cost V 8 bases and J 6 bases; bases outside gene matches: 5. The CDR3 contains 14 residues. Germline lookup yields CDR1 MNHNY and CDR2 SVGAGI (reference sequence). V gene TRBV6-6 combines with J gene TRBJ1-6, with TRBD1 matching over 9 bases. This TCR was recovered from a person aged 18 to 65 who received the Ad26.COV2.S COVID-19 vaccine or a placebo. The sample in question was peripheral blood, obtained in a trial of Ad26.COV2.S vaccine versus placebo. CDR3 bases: TGTGCCAGCTTGCCGGGACAGGGTAATTCACCCCTCCACTTT. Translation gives CASLPGQGNSPLHF.